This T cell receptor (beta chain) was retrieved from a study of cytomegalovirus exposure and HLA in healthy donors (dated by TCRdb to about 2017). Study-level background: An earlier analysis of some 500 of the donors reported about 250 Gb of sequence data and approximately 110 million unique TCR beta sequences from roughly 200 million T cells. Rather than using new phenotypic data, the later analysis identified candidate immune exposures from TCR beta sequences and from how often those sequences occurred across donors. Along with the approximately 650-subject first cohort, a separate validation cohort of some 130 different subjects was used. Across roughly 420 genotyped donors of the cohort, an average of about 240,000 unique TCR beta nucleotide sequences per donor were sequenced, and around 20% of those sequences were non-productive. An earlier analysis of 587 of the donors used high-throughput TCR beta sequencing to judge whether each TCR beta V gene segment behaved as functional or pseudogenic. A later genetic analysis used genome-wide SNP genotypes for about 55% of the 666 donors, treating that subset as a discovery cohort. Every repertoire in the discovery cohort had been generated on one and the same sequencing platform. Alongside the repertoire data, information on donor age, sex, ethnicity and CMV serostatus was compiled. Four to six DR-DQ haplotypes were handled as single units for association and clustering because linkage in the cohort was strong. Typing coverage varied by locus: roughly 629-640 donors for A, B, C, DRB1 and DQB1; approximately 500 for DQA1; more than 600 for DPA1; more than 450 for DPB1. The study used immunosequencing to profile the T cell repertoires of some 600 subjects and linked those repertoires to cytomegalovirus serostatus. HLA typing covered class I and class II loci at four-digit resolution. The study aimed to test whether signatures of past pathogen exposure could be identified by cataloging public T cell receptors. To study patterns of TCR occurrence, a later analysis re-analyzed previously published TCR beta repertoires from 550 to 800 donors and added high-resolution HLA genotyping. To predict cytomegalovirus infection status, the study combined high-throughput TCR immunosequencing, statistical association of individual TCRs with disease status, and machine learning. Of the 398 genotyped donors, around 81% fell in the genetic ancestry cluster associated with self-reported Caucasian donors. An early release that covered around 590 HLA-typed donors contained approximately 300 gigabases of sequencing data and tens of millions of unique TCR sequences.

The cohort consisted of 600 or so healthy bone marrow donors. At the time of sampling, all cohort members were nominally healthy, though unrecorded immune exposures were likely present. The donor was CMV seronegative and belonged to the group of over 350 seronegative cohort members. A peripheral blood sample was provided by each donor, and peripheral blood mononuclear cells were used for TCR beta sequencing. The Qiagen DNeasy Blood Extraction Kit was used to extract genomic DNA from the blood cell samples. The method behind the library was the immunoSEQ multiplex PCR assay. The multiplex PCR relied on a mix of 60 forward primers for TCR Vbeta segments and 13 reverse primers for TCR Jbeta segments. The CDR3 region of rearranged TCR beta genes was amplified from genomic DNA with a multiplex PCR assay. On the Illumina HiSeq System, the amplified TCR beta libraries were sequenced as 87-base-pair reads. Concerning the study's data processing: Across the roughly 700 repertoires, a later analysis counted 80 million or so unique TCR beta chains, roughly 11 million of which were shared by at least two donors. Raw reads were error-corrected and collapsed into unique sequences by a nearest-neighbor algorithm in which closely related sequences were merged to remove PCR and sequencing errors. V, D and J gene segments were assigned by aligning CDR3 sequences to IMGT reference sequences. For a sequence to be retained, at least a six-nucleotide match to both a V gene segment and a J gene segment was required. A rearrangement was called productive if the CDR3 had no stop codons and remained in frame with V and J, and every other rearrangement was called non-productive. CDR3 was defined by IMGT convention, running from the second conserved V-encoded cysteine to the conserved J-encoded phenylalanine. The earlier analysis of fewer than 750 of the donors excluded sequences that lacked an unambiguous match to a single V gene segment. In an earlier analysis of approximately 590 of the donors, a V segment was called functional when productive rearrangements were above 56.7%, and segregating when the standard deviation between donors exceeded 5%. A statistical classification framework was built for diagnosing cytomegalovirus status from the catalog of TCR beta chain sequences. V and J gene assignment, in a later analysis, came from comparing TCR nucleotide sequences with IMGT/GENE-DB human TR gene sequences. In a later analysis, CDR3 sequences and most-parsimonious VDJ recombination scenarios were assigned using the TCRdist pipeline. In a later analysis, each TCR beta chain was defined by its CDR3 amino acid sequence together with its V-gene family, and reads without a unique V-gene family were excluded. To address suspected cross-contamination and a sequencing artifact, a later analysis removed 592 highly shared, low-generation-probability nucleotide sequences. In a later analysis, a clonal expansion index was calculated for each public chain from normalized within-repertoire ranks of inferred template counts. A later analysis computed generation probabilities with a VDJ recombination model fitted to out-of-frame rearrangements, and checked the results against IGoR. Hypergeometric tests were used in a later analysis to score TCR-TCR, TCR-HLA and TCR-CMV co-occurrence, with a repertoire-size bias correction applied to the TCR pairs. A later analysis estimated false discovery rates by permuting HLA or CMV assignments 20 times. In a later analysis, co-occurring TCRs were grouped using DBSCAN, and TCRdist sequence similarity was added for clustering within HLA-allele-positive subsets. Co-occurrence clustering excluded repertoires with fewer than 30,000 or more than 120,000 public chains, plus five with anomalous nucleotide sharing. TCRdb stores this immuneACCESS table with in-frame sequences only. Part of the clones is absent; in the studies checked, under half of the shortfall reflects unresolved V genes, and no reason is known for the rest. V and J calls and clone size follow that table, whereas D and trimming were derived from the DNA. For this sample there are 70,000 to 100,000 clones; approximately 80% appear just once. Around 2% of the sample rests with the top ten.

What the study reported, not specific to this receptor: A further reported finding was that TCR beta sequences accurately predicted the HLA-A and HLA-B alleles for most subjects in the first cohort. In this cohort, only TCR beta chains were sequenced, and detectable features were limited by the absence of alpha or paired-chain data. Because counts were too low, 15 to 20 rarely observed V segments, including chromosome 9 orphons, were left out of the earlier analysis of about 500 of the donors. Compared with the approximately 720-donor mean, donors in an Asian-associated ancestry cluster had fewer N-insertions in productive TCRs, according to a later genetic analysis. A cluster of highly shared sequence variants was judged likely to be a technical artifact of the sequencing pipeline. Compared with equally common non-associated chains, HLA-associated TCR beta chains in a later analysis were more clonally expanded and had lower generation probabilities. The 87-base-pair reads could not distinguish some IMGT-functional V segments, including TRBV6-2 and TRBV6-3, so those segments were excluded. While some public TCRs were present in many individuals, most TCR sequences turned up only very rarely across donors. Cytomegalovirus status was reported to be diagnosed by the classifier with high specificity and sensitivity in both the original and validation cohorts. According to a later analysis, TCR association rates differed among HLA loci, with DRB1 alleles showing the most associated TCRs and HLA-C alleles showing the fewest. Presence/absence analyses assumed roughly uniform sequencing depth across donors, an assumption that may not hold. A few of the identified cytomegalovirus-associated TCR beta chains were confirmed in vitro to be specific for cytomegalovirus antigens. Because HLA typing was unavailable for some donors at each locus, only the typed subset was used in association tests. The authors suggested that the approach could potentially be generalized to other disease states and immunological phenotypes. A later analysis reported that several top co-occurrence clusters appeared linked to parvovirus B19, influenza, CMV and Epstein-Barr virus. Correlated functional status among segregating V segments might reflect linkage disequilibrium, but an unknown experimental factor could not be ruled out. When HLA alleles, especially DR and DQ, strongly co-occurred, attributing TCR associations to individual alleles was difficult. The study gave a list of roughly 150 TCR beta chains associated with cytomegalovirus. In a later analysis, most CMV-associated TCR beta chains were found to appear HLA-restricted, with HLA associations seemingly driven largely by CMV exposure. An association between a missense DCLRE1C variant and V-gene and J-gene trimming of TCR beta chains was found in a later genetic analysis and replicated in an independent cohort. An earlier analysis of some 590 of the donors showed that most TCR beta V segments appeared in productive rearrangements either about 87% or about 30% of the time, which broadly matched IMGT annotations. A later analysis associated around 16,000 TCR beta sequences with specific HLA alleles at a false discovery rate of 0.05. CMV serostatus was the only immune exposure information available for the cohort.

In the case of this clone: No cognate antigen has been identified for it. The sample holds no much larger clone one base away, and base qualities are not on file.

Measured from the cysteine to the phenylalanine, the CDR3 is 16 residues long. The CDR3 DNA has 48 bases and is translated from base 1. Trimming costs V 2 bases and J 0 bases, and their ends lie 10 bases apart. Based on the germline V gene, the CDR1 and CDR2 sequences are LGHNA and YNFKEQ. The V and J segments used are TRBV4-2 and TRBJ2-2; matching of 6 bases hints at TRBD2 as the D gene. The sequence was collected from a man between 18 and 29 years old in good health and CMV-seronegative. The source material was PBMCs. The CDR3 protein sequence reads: CASSQQTSSNTGELFF. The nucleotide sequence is TGTGCCAGCAGCCAACAGACTAGTTCGAACACCGGGGAGCTGTTTTTT.